The TCR beta chain under discussion was sequenced for a study of Ad26.COV2.S vaccination and SARS-CoV-2 variants. Study information: Of the COV1001 trial arms, the Ad26.COV2.S arm included the donor.

Data came from immunoSEQ multiplex PCR; TCRdb stores just in-frame clones and leaves some out. The sample lists 440,000 or so clones, 80% to 90% occurring once. As for treatment: around 19 received Ad26.COV2.S at low or high dose, single or two shots; several received placebo; per-sample allocation not given. Samples analyzed were those drawn on day 63 after the first vaccine or placebo injection. CDR1 SEHNR and CDR2 FQNEAQ come from the germline V gene (reference sequence). The CDR3 contains 14 residues. V was trimmed by 4 bases and J by 7 bases, leaving 14 bases between them. This clone was recorded a few times.

The J gene is TRBJ1-3, the V gene TRBV7-9; D is uncertain. The sample in question was peripheral blood, obtained in a trial of Ad26.COV2.S vaccine versus placebo. This clonotype was obtained from a person between 18 and 60 years old who received the Ad26.COV2.S COVID-19 vaccine or a placebo. CDR3 in DNA: TGTGCCAGCAGCTCCCCCGGACCCTCGAACACCATATATTTT. Encoded protein: CASSSPGPSNTIYF.